This TCR beta chain was observed in a study of blood T cell repertoires in COVID-19 (dated by TCRdb to about 2020). For the study in its entirety: Samples from collaborators originated in the United States, Italy and Spain and spanned both the acute and convalescent phases of COVID-19. The material from the prospective study consisted of cDNA or gDNA derived from T cells, B-cell-depleted T cells, or PBMCs. The dataset comprised deeply sampled blood TCRbeta repertoires from subjects exposed to, actively infected with, or recovered from COVID-19. The repertoires were made available in a free public database intended to serve as a resource for research on the immune response to SARS-CoV-2. The samples were drawn from two sources: the first 160 participants of the ongoing ImmuneRACE study, and over 950 subjects contributed by 6 global collaborators. Sample metadata almost always included a de-identified subject ID, COVID-19 status, age in years and sex. HLA class I and class II types, where available, came from metadata supplied by the sample provider rather than from assay-based typing.

In the case of this clone: Its antigen target is currently unknown. Nothing much larger sits one base from this clone, and base qualities are not available.

One collaborating source in Seattle enrolled patients while the patients were actively infected and followed the patients over time throughout the course of disease. The collaborating institutions used their own protocols to collect whole blood in K2EDTA tubes. For TCRbeta analysis, collaborator samples were shipped as frozen whole blood, as isolated PBMCs, or as DNA extracted from either sample type. On the study overall, not on this receptor specifically: The amount of clinical and demographic metadata varied by source and participant and was provided uncurated.

Taken from the germline V gene (reference sequence), the CDR1 and CDR2 loops are LNHDA and SQIVND. The CDR3 spans 15 residues, from the cysteine through the phenylalanine. Left in the record is the CDR3 DNA by itself, 45 bases read in frame from the first base. The germline V and J ends show losses of 6 bases and 5 bases respectively, and no gene match explains 12 bases of the junction. TCRbeta CDR3 regions were amplified from genomic DNA by means of the immunoSEQ Assay, a bias-controlled multiplex PCR. Per the original workflow: The number of nucleated cells in each sample was estimated from the amplification of reference gene primers within the assay. Sequence reads were collapsed and filtered to measure the absolute abundance of every unique TCRbeta CDR3 rearrangement. Productive Simpson clonality was computed per sample as the square root of Simpson's diversity index over productive rearrangements. What TCRdb holds here is the immuneACCESS table cut down to in-frame rearrangements. Part of the clones is not present; checked against another copy, under half of the missing clones reflect an unresolved V gene, and the others are unexplained. V, J and clone size derive from that table, while D and trimming were established from the DNA sequence. The sample includes 100,000 to 150,000 clones, with 85% observed a single time. The ten largest clonotypes hold about 3% of the sample.

The clonotype was recovered from an elderly woman with COVID-19, enrolled during active disease. The sequence joins TRBV19 to TRBJ1-2; 7 junctional bases match TRBD1. The sample comprised peripheral blood. This receptor carries the CDR3 CASRDDPGQSYGYTF. The nucleotide sequence is TGTGCCAGTAGGGACGATCCGGGACAGTCATATGGCTACACCTTC.